This T cell receptor beta chain comes out of a study of blood T cell repertoires in COVID-19. Study-wide context: Italy, Spain and the United States were the sources of the convalescent and acute COVID-19 samples.

The V and J ends lost 5 bases and 10 bases, in that order; junction bases with no gene match: 15. Germline lookup yields CDR1 LNHDA and CDR2 SQIVND (reference sequence). The CDR3 covers 16 residues. Sequencing was performed with immunoSEQ multiplex PCR; in TCRdb, only in-frame clones are kept and a portion is missing. The data contain 330,000 or so clones, approximately 90% of them singletons. The receptor was isolated from a woman aged 60-75 years with COVID-19, enrolled during active disease. Sequencing was done on a sample of peripheral blood. This rearrangement joins TRBV19 to TRBJ1-4, with TRBD1 matching 8 bases. The CDR3 DNA is TGTGCCAGTAGTCTTGAGCCCCCCGGACAGGGACGAAAACTGTTTTTT. Residues: CASSLEPPGQGRKLFF.